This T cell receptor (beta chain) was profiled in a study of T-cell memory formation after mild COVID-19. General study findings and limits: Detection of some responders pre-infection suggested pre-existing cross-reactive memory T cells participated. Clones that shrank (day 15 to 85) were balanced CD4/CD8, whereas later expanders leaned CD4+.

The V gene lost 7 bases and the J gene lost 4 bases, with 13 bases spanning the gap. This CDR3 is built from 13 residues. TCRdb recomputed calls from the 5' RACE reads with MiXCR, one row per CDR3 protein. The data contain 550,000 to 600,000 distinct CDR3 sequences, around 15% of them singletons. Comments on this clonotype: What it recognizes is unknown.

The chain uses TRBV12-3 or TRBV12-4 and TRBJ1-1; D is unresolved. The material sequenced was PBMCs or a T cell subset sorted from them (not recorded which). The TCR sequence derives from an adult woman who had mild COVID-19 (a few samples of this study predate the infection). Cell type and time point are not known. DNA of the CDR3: TGTGCCAGCACGCTTATAGTCGCCACTGAAGCTTTCTTT. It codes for CASTLIVATEAFF.